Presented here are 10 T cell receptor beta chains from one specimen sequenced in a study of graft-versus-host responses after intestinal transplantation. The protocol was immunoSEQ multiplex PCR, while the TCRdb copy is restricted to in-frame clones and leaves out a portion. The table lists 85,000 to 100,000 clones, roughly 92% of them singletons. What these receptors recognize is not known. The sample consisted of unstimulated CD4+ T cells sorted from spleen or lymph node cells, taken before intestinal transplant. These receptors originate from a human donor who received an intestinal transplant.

The CDR3 bases are TGTGCCAGCAGCGCCGGACAGGTTACTAATGAAAAACTGTTTTTT. This translates into CASSAGQVTNEKLFF. The rearrangement joins TRBV7-2 to TRBJ1-4; TRBD1 matches at 7 bases. CDR3 length: 15 amino acids. The trim removed 5 bases at V and 2 bases at J, leaving 5 bases unmatched. Per germline, CDR1 SGHTA and CDR2 FQGNSA. Drawing the rest from reference TRBV7-2 and TRBJ1-4, the complete variable domain is GAGVSQSPSNKVTEKGKDVELRCDPISGHTALYWYRQSLGQGLEFLIYFQGNSAPDKSGLPSDRFSAERTGGSVSTLTIQRTQQEDSAVYLCASSAGQVTNEKLFFGSGTQLSVL.

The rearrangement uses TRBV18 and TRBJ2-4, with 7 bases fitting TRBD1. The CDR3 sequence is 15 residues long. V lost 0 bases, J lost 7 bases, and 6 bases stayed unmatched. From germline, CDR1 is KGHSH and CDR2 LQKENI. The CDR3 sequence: CASSPPGQYRNIQYF. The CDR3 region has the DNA TGTGCCAGCTCACCACCGGGACAGTATCGGAACATTCAGTACTTC.

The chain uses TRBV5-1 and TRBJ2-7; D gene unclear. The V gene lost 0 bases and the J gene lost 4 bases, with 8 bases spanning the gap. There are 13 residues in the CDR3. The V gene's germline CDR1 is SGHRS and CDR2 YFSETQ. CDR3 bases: TGCGCCAGCAGCTTGGACGACATTTACGAGCAGTACTTC. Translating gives CASSLDDIYEQYF.

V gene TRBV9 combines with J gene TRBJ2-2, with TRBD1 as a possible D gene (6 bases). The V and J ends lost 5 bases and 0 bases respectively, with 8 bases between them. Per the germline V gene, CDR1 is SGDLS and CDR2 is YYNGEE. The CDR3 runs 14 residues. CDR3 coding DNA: TGTGCCAGCAGTAGGACAGCGAACACCGGGGAGCTGTTTTTT. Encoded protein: CASSRTANTGELFF.

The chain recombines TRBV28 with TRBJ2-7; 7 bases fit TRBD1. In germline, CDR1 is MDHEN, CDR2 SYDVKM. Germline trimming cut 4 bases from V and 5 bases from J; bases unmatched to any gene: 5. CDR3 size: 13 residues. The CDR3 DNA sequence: TGTGCCAGCAGTTCTACAGGGGTCCACGAGCAGTACTTC. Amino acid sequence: CASSSTGVHEQYF.

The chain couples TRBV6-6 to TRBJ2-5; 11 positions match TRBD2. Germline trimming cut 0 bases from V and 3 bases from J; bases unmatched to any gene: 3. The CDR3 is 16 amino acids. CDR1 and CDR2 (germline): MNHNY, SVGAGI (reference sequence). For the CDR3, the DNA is TGTGCCAGCAGTTACTCGGGACTAGCGGATAAAGAGACCCAGTACTTC. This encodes CASSYSGLADKETQYF.

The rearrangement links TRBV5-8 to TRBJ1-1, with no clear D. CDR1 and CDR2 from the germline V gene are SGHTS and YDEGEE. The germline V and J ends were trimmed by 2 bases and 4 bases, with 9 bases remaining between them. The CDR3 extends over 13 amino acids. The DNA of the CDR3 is TGTGCCAGCAGCTTAAACCAGATCACTGAAGCTTTCTTT. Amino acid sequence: CASSLNQITEAFF.

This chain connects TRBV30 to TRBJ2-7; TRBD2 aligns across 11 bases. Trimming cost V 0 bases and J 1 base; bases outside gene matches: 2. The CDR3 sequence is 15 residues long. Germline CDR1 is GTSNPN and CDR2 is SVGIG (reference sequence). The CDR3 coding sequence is TGTGCCTGGAGTGTAGGGACTAGCGGTTCCTACGAGCAGTACTTC. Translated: CAWSVGTSGSYEQYF. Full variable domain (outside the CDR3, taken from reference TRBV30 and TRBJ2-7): SQTIHQWPATLVQPVGSPLSLECTVEGTSNPNLYWYRQAAGRGLQLLFYSVGIGQISSEVPQNLSASRPQDRQFILSSKKLLLSDSGFYLCAWSVGTSGSYEQYFGPGTRLTVT.

The CDR3 is CASSGSLAGGNEQFF. Here the CDR3 DNA reads TGTGCCAGCAGTGGTAGCCTAGCGGGAGGAAATGAGCAGTTCTTC. The chain uses TRBV6-1 and TRBJ2-1; 11 bases agree with TRBD2. After removal of 4 bases from V and 7 bases from J, the junction contained 6 bases not matched to a gene. Germline CDR1 and CDR2: MNHNS and SASEGT. This CDR3 has 15 residues.

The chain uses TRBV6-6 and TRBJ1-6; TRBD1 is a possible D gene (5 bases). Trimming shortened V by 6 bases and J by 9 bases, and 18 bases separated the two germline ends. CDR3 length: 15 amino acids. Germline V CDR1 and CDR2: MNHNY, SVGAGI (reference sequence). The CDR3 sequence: CASSSPGAGGSPLHF. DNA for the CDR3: TGTGCCAGCAGCTCCCCGGGTGCGGGGGGTTCACCCCTCCACTTT.